This record looks at one T cell receptor (beta chain) sequence and its context. In this sample, this clonotype turned up many times. The antigen it recognizes is unknown. Base qualities are missing; no much larger clone stands one base away. Inclusive of the bounding cysteine and phenylalanine, the CDR3 is 15 residues long. Of the read, only the CDR3 DNA is kept; its 45 bases are in frame from base 1. The V end gives up 5 bases and the J end 2 bases, leaving 9 bases in the junction not matched to a gene. The germline V gene (reference sequence) yields DFQATT for CDR1 and SNEGSKA for CDR2. These data originate in a study of early T cells in non-severe SARS-CoV-2 infection (dated by TCRdb to the early 2020s). At the level of the whole study: Bulk RNA from unsorted whole blood was used for TCR sequencing, so alpha and beta chains could not be paired.

Library preparation was by 5' RACE. The instrument was a NextSeq 500. Unique molecular identifiers were attached to individual cDNA molecules in the TCR library protocol so that sequencing error and PCR bias could be corrected. TCR alpha and beta chains were both sequenced, and the abundances of alpha and beta sequences in each sample were closely correlated with each other. Concerning the study's data processing: V gene, J gene and CDR3 annotation of TCR sequences was performed with Decombinator V4. Expanded TCRs were defined as changing significantly between any two time points under a Poisson model with p below 0.0001. TCR abundances were normalised to the total number of TCRs sequenced in each sample and reported as counts per million. TRAV1-2 paired with TRAJ12, TRAJ20 or TRAJ33 defined MAIT TCRs, while TRAV10 paired with TRAJ18 defined iNKT TCRs. VDJdb, accessed 1 November 2021, was searched for CMV, EBV and SARS-CoV-2 annotated TCRs, excluding TCRs annotated for multiple antigens. TCRdb handled the public reads itself, with Q25 trimming in fastp and clone calling in MiXCR, and kept productive beta chains. Rows with one shared CDR3 protein collapse into an entry with the most common genes and DNA. TCRdb's processing, not the authors', yielded these V and J calls. The sample has fewer than 40,000 distinct CDR3 sequences on record, approximately 5.2% of them singletons. 3.5% of the sample is held by the ten biggest clonotypes.

A case-control design nested within a healthcare worker cohort in London, UK, was used, with weekly nasopharyngeal swab PCR tests and blood sampling performed. Healthcare workers were enrolled in the week of the UK lockdown, from 23 to 31 March 2020, and were followed every week for up to 16 weeks. The investigation overall reported the following: VDJdb matching was skewed toward anti-spike CD8 responses and likely underestimated virus-specific expansions by missing private and CD4 specificities.

The receptor's source is an adult who was a healthcare worker with PCR-confirmed SARS-CoV-2 infection or an uninfected control (not recorded which). Specimen: whole blood. This chain joins TRBV20-1 to TRBJ2-5; TRBD1 aligns with 9 central bases. The nucleotide sequence is TGCAGTGCTCCCGGGACAGGGAACTATCAAGAGACCCAGTACTTC. Its product reads: CSAPGTGNYQETQYF.